Listed here are 17 T cell receptor beta chains from one sample, sequenced in a study of blood T cells in healthy people across ages. PCR was performed a second time for about 7 to 12 cycles using a sample-barcoded 5' primer and a J-beta primer mix. One entry per CDR3 protein, called by TCRdb with MiXCR from the 5' RACE reads. The sample records around 800,000 distinct CDR3 sequences, under 45% being singletons. The sequencing sample was made of blood. Receptors were obtained from a man aged 55 to 70 in good health.

The rearrangement uses TRBV24-1 and TRBJ2-5; either TRBD1 or TRBD2 may supply D (5 bases each). Germline V gives CDR1 KGHDR, CDR2 SFDVKD. The ends were cut back, 10 bases at V and 5 bases at J, with 22 bases in the middle. The CDR3 runs to 15 residues. The CDR3 is CATEAWEGEGETQYF. CDR3 coding DNA: TGTGCCACGGAAGCATGGGAAGGCGAGGGGGAGACCCAGTACTTC.

The chain couples TRBV27 to TRBJ1-1; D not resolved. With 5 bases removed from V and 5 bases from J, the gap between germline ends came to 12 bases. Germline values: CDR1 MNHEY, CDR2 SMNVEV (reference sequence). The CDR3 runs to 13 residues. CDR3 residues: CASSPRLVTEAFF. CDR3 DNA: TGTGCCAGCAGTCCGCGGCTAGTGACTGAAGCTTTCTTT.

A remark on this clonotype: A single base separates this from a much larger clone, so it may be a read error. The chain is built from TRBV7-2 and TRBJ2-7; the D call may be TRBD1 or TRBD2 (5 bases each). Looked up from germline, CDR1 is SGHTA and CDR2 is FQGNSA. The ends were cut back, 1 base at V and 5 bases at J, with 12 bases in the middle. This CDR3 comprises 14 residues. CDR3 nucleotide sequence: TGTGCCAGCAGCTTAGGAGGGGCCGCCCACGAGCAGTACTTC. Translated, it gives CASSLGGAAHEQYF. Using reference TRBV7-2 and TRBJ2-7 for the parts outside the CDR3, the full variable domain is GAGVSQSPSNKVTEKGKDVELRCDPISGHTALYWYRQSLGQGLEFLIYFQGNSAPDKSGLPSDRFSAERTGGSVSTLTIQRTQQEDSAVYLCASSLGGAAHEQYFGPGTRLTVT.

This clonotype turned up a few times. The V and J genes are TRBV20-1 and TRBJ2-1; 10 nucleotides align to TRBD2. The CDR3 totals 15 residues. Germline-derived CDR1 and CDR2 are DFQATT and SNEGSKA (reference sequence). After removal of 7 bases from V and 0 bases from J, the junction contained 6 bases not matched to a gene. The CDR3 spells CSVLSGGSSYNEQFF. CDR3 DNA: TGCAGTGTTCTTAGCGGGGGGAGCTCCTACAATGAGCAGTTCTTC.

V usage is TRBV10-3 and J usage is TRBJ1-5; weak D call: TRBD1 (6 bases). The CDR3 runs 16 residues. Per the germline V gene, CDR1 is ENHRY and CDR2 is SYGVKD. Trimming removed 4 bases from V and 5 bases from J, with 18 bases in between. DNA of the CDR3: TGTGCCATCAGTGGTACGGGGGGGCTATTTGATCAGCCCCAGCATTTT. Its protein is CAISGTGGLFDQPQHF.

V usage is TRBV3-1 and J usage is TRBJ1-2, with no clear D. Germline values: CDR1 LGHDT, CDR2 YNNKEL (reference sequence). Trimming took off 1 base at V and 3 bases at J, with 12 bases between the two ends. This CDR3 has 15 residues. In nucleotides, the CDR3 is TGTGCCAGCAGCCAAGGCCGACAAAGATACTATGGCTACACCTTC. Translating gives CASSQGRQRYYGYTF. The full variable domain, rest sourced from reference TRBV3-1 and TRBJ1-2, is DTAVSQTPKYLVTQMGNDKSIKCEQNLGHDTMYWYKQDSKKFLKIMFSYNNKELIINETVPNRFSPKSPDKAHLNLHINSLELGDSAVYFCASSQGRQRYYGYTFGSGTRLTVV.

This clonotype showed up just a few times. The chain couples TRBV3-1 to TRBJ1-2; D gene uncertain. Deletions cut 0 bases from V and 6 bases from J, with 17 bases between. This CDR3 has 16 amino acids. CDR1 LGHDT and CDR2 YNNKEL come from the germline V gene (reference sequence). This CDR3 is CASSQDPRPSRNGYTF. The CDR3 DNA is TGTGCCAGCAGCCAAGATCCCAGACCTTCAAGGAATGGCTACACCTTC.

This chain links TRBV6-4 with TRBJ2-7, with a weak D call TRBD2 (7 bases). Germline V gene sequence: CDR1 MRHNA, CDR2 SNTAGT. There are 16 residues in the CDR3. V was cut by 2 bases and J by 7 bases, with 21 bases left in between. Here the CDR3 reads CASSDVVGGPGNEQYF. In nucleotides, the CDR3 is TGTGCCAGCAGTGACGTCGTGGGGGGGCCAGGCAATGAGCAGTACTTC.

This clonotype was found a few times. DNA for the CDR3: TGTGCCAGCAGGGGGGACAGTCACAATGAGCAGTTCTTC. This codes for CASRGDSHNEQFF. The rearrangement uses TRBV7-9 and TRBJ2-1, with TRBD1 matching 7 bases. The V and J ends lost 6 bases and 5 bases, in that order; junction bases with no gene match: 4. The CDR3 is 13 residues long. Germline V gene data show CDR1 as SEHNR and CDR2 as FQNEAQ (reference sequence).

This clonotype has a handful of counts. V usage is TRBV3-1 and J usage is TRBJ1-4; TRBD1 is a possible D gene (5 bases). Trimming pared 0 bases from V and 8 bases from J, leaving 10 bases between. The germline V gene has CDR1 LGHDT and CDR2 YNNKEL (reference sequence). The length of the CDR3 is 14 residues. The CDR3 DNA reads TGTGCCAGCAGCCAAGACAGGGCGGGCGAAAAACTGTTTTTT. Its translation is CASSQDRAGEKLFF.

This clonotype has more than one count but fewer than ten. The chain joins TRBV7-3 to TRBJ1-6; D is perhaps TRBD1 (5 bases). CDR1 and CDR2 (germline): SGHTA, FQGTGA. CDR3 length: 14 amino acids. The ends were cut back, 2 bases at V and 7 bases at J, with 9 bases in the middle. The CDR3 here is CASSLGTTNSPLHF. CDR3 nucleotide sequence: TGTGCCAGCAGCTTAGGGACCACGAATTCACCCCTCCACTTT.

J is TRBJ2-3 and V is TRBV9; D is possibly TRBD2 (5 bases). Germline V gene data show CDR1 as SGDLS and CDR2 as YYNGEE. CDR3 length: 16 residues. Trimming took off 0 bases at V and 2 bases at J, with 13 bases between the two ends. This chain's CDR3 is CASSVVGRGLTDTQYF. CDR3 nucleotides: TGTGCCAGCAGCGTAGTAGGGAGAGGACTCACAGATACGCAGTATTTT. Full variable domain (remainder filled in from reference TRBV9 and TRBJ2-3): DSGVTQTPKHLITATGQRVTLRCSPRSGDLSVYWYQQSLDQGLQFLIQYYNGEERAKGNILERFSAQQFPDLHSELNLSSLELGDSALYFCASSVVGRGLTDTQYFGPGTRLTVL.

As to this clonotype: Its ends do not fully match the called genes, so a read error is possible. The rearrangement links TRBV6-5 to TRBJ1-2; 7 bases are a match to TRBD1. CDR1 is MNHEY, CDR2 SVGAGI, per germline. CDR3 length: 13 residues. CDR3 sequence (DNA): TGTGCCAGCAGACTCGACAGGGAAGATGAGCGGTTCTTC. It translates to CASRLDREDERFF.

This clonotype was seen ten or more times. This could be a read error, since a much larger clone is one nucleotide away. The chain combines TRBV7-3 with TRBJ2-1; TRBD2 matches at 11 bases. The J call may not be correct, given that the DNA end is closer to TRBJ2-7. The CDR3 sequence is 15 residues long. Germline loops: CDR1 SGHTA, CDR2 FQGTGA. CDR3 sequence: CASSQPSGGYNEQYF. The CDR3 region has the DNA TGTGCCAGCAGTCAACCTAGCGGGGGGTACAATGAGCAGTACTTC.

This clonotype was counted only a few times. The gene calls are TRBV20-1 and TRBJ2-7; D is possibly TRBD2 (6 bases). The V end was cut by 6 bases, the J end by 2 bases, with 17 bases between. The CDR3 covers 14 residues. CDR1 is DFQATT and CDR2 is SNEGSKA in the germline V gene (reference sequence). In nucleotides, the CDR3 is TGCAGTGCAAACCCTCTAGCGCGAACCTACGAGCAGTACTTC. Its protein product is CSANPLARTYEQYF.

This clonotype was seen a handful of times. The rearrangement joins TRBV7-2 to TRBJ2-5; D ambiguous. V dropped 1 base and J dropped 3 bases, with 9 bases sitting between them. Germline CDR1 and CDR2: SGHTA and FQGNSA. The CDR3 totals 14 residues. This chain's CDR3 is CASSLGGLKETQYF. In DNA, the CDR3 is TGTGCCAGCAGCTTAGGGGGTTTAAAAGAGACCCAGTACTTC.

This clonotype appeared once. This chain uses TRBV7-8 with TRBJ2-3; no clear D. The CDR3 has 15 amino acids. The V end lost 0 bases, the J end lost 0 bases, and 7 bases lay between the germline ends. CDR1 and CDR2 from the germline V gene are SGHVS and FQNEAQ. The CDR3 coding sequence is TGTGCCAGCAGCTTAGCGAGCCCAAGCACAGATACGCAGTATTTT. As protein: CASSLASPSTDTQYF.